A single sample is the source of the 3 T cell receptor beta chains below, sequenced in a study of CD8+ T cells in alopecia areata. Extracted RNA was reverse transcribed into cDNA, the sequencing template. The repertoire was sequenced with immunoSEQ multiplex PCR; TCRdb's copy has only in-frame clones and lacks some. Seen here are approximately 210,000 clones, 50% to 70% observed once, and the top ten hold 1.3%. As for treatment: oral pan-JAK inhibitor, 5-10 mg twice daily. The source was CD4+ T cells sorted from blood, collected at approximately week 50, from a patient treated with tofacitinib. The receptors shown here come from a human donor with alopecia areata.

With regard to this clone: Other DNA sequences in this specimen translate into the identical CDR3. The chain has TRBV29-1 and TRBJ1-5, with D maybe TRBD1 (5 bases). V lost 4 bases to trimming and J lost 1 base, with 8 bases between them. The CDR3 contains 13 residues. CDR1 and CDR2 (germline): SQVTM, ANQGSEA. CDR3 sequence: CSVGGASNQPQHF. The CDR3 DNA is TGCAGCGTTGGCGGGGCAAGCAATCAGCCCCAGCATTTT.

The chain is built from TRBV27 and TRBJ2-7; D is undetermined. The CDR3 is 16 amino acids. Germline V gene data show CDR1 as MNHEY and CDR2 as SMNVEV (reference sequence). Trimming left V 2 bases short and J 0 bases short, with 14 bases between. The CDR3 DNA is TGTGCCAGCAGTTTAATCGGCAACAGTCACTCCTACGAGCAGTACTTC. Its protein is CASSLIGNSHSYEQYF.

This sequence joins TRBV27 and TRBJ1-2; no clear D gene. V gave up 3 bases and J gave up 4 bases, with 12 bases separating them. Germline V lookup: CDR1 MNHEY, CDR2 SMNVEV (reference sequence). The CDR3 length is 14 residues. CDR3 region: CASSFSVVSYGYTF. The DNA of the CDR3 is TGTGCCAGCAGTTTCTCGGTGGTCTCCTATGGCTACACCTTC.